This entry describes one T cell receptor (beta chain). This clonotype appeared many times. Its antigen has not been determined. Qualities for individual bases were not recorded, and no much larger clone is one base off. The sample is drawn from a study of T-cell memory formation after mild COVID-19 (dated by TCRdb to about 2021). For the wider study: TCR sequence clusters from the two donors were found to be largely donor specific. Longitudinal TCRalpha and TCRbeta repertoire sequencing tracked T-cell clones expanding and contracting after mild COVID-19 in two donors. The cohort comprised two young, previously healthy adult volunteers, one female and one male. What the authors observed across the whole study: Whether the second-wave clones peaking on day 37 were SARS-CoV-2 specific was not confirmed. Some responding clones were detected in pre-infection memory, suggesting pre-existing cross-reactive memory T cells joined the SARS-CoV-2 response. Only a couple of mild cases were covered in the study, and larger cohorts including severe cases with pre-infection samples were considered necessary. Contracting CD4+ clones appeared mostly in the CM and EM memory subsets, whereas CD8+ clones were enriched in EMRA. From day 15 to 85, contracting clones showed balanced CD4/CD8 phenotypes, whereas a second wave of clones that expanded from day 15 to 37 leaned towards CD4+.

Ficoll-Paque density gradient centrifugation was the method used to isolate PBMCs. The sequencer was an Illumina NovaSeq 6000. cDNA libraries for TCRalpha and TCRbeta were prepared by 5'RACE using constant-segment primers, with sample barcodes and unique molecular identifiers added. RNA was extracted from every sample with Trizol reagent. Libraries were amplified in two PCR steps, with a second sample barcode and Illumina TruSeq adapters added in the second step. Sequencing of libraries was performed on an Illumina NovaSeq with 2 x 150 bp paired-end reads. The paper's processing steps were these. With migec v1.2.7, reads were demultiplexed and then collapsed into UMI-guided consensus sequences. With mixcr v2.1.11, UMI consensuses were aligned to TRA and TRB V and J templates and assembled into clonotypes. Clonotypes were classified as expanded or contracted when called significant by both edgeR and NoisET, with noise models trained on biological replicates. For edgeR calls, the cutoffs were a false discovery rate-adjusted p below 0.01 and a log2 fold-change threshold of 1. As an exploratory analysis of dynamics, PCA with hierarchical clustering was applied to max-normalized trajectories of the 1000 most abundant clonotypes. The CD4 or CD8 phenotype of responding clones was assigned using the separately sequenced CD4+ and CD8+ repertoires. TCRdb's own reprocessing of the public reads used fastp at Q25 and MiXCR and kept productive beta chains. Records with the same CDR3 protein are collapsed into one entry carrying the most frequent genes and DNA. The V and J calls and clone size come from TCRdb's table, not from the authors' own analysis. Present in this sample are about 320,000 distinct CDR3 sequences, around an eighth of which were seen just once. The ten most abundant clones make up around 20% of the sample.

V loses 0 bases at its end and J loses 7 bases; junction bases beyond the gene matches: 8. The CDR3 sequence holds 15 residues, the cysteine and phenylalanine included. The sequence is cut down to CDR3 DNA, 45 bases in frame from base 1. For CDR1 and CDR2, the germline V gene (reference sequence) lists DFQATT and SNEGSKA. Source material: PBMCs or a T cell subset sorted from them (not recorded which). The origin of this receptor is a man aged 18 to 35 who had mild COVID-19 (a few samples of this study predate the infection). The sample titles of this study are shuffled in the database, so cell type and time point are left out; the donor was told from shared clones. In this chain, TRBV20-1 is recombined with TRBJ2-1, with 8 bases aligning to TRBD1. The DNA is as follows: TGCAGTGCTAGAGATAACCAGGGGGCATGGAATGAGCAGTTCTTC. It encodes CSARDNQGAWNEQFF.